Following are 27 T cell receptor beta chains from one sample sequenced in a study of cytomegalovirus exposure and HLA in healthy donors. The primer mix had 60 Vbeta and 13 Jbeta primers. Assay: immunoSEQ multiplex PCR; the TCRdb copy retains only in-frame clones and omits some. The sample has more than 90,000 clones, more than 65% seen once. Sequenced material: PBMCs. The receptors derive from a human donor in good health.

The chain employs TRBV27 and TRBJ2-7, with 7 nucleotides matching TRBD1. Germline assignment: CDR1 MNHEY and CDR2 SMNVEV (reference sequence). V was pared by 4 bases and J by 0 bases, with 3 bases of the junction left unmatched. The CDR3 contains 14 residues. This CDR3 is CASSSRTGSYEQYF. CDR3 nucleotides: TGTGCCAGCAGTTCTAGGACAGGCTCCTACGAGCAGTACTTC.

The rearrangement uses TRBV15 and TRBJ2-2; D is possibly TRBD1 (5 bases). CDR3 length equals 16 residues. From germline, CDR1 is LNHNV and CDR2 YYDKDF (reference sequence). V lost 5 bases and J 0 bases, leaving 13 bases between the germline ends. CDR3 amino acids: CATSRRQFANTGELFF. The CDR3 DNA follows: TGTGCCACCAGCCGCCGACAGTTCGCGAACACCGGGGAGCTGTTTTTT.

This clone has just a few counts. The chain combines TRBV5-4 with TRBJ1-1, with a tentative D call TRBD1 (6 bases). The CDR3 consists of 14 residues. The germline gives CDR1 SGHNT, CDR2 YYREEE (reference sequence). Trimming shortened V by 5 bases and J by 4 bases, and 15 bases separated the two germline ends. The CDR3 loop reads CASRSGVAVTEAFF. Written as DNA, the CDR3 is TGTGCCAGCAGATCAGGGGTGGCCGTCACTGAAGCTTTCTTT.

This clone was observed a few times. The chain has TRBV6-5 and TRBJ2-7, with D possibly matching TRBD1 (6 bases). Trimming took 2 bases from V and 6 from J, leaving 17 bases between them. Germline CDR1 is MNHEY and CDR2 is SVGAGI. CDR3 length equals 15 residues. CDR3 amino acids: CASSYQSPGAFEQYF. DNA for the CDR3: TGTGCCAGCAGTTACCAATCCCCAGGGGCCTTCGAGCAGTACTTC.

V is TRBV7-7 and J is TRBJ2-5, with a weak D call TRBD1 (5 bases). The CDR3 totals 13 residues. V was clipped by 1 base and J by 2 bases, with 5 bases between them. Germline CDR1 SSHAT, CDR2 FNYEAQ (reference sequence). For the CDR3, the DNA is TGTGCCAGCAGCTTAGGACAGCAAGAGACCCAGTACTTC. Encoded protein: CASSLGQQETQYF.

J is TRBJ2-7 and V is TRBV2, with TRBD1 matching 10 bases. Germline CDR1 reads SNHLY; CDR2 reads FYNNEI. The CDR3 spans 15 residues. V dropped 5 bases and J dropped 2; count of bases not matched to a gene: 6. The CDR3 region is CASSWGTGVTYEQYF. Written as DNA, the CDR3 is TGTGCCAGCAGTTGGGGGACAGGGGTTACCTACGAGCAGTACTTC.

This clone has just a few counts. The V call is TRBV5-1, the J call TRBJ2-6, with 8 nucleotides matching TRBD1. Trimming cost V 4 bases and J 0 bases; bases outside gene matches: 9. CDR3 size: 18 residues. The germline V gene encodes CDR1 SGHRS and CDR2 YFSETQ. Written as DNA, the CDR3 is TGCGCCAGCAGCGGGGACAGGCATCTTTTCTCTGGGGCCAACGTCCTGACTTTC. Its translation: CASSGDRHLFSGANVLTF.

The CDR3 region has the DNA TGTGCCATCAGTGAGTCGGCGGCTAGCGGGGGGGCCGCCGGTGCAGATACGCAGTATTTT. The encoded protein is CAISESAASGGAAGADTQYF. The chain is built from TRBV10-3 and TRBJ2-3; 12 nucleotides agree with TRBD2. Losses at the gene ends were 0 bases for V and 4 bases for J; bases not matched to a gene: 14. CDR1 and CDR2 (germline): ENHRY, SYGVKD. The CDR3 loop spans 20 amino acids.

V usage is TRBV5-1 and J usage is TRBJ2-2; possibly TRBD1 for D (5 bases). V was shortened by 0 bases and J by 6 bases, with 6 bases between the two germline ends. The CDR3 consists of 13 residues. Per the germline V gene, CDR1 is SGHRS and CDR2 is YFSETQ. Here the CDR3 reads CASSLEGAGELFF. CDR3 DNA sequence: TGCGCCAGCAGCTTGGAAGGGGCCGGGGAGCTGTTTTTT.

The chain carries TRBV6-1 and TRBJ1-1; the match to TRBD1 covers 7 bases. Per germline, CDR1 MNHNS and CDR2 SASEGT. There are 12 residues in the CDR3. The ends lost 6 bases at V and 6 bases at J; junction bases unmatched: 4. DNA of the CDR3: TGTGCCAGCAGAATCAGGGGGTCTGAAGCTTTCTTT. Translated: CASRIRGSEAFF.

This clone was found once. The DNA for the CDR3 is TGTGCCAGCAGCTGGACAGGGGACTATGGCTACACCTTC. Translation: CASSWTGDYGYTF. V usage is TRBV5-4 and J usage is TRBJ1-2; 9 bases agree with TRBD1. The V gene end was trimmed by 3 bases and the J gene end by 3 bases; junction bases not matched to a gene: 0. This CDR3 is 13 amino acids long. CDR1 and CDR2 from the germline V gene are SGHNT and YYREEE (reference sequence).

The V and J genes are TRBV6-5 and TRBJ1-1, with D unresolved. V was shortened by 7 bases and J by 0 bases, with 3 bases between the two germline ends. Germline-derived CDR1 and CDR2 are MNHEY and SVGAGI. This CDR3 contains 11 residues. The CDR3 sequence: CASKLNTEAFF. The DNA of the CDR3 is TGTGCCAGCAAGCTGAACACTGAAGCTTTCTTT.

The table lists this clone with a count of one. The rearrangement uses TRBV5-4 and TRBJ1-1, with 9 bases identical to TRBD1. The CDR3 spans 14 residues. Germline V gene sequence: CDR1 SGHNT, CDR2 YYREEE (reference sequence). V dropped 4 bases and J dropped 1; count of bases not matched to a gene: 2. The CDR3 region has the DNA TGTGCCAGCAGCCTGGACAGGGGGAACACTGAAGCTTTCTTT. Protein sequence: CASSLDRGNTEAFF.

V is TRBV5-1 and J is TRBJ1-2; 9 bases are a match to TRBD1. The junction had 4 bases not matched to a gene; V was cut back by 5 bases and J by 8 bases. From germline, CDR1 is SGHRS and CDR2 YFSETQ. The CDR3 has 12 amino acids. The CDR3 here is CASSRDRDGYTF. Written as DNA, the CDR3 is TGCGCCAGCAGTCGGGACAGGGACGGCTACACCTTC.

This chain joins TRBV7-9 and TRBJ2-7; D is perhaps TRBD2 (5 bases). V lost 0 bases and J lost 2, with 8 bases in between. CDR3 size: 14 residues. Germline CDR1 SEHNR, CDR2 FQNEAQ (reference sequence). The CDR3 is CASSLAPGTYEQYF. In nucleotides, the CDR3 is TGTGCCAGCAGCTTAGCTCCGGGAACCTACGAGCAGTACTTC.

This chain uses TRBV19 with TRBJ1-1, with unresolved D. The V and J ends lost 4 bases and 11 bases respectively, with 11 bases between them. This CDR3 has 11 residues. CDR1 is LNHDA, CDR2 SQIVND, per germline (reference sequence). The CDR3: CASSRNREAFF. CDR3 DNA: TGTGCCAGTAGTAGAAATCGGGAGGCTTTCTTT.

The CDR3 coding sequence is TGCGCCAGCAGTGAGGTCCAGGGTTCGACGTACACTGAAGCTTTCTTT. Protein sequence: CASSEVQGSTYTEAFF. The rearrangement joins TRBV10-1 to TRBJ1-1; TRBD1 might be the D (5 bases). The germline V and J ends were trimmed by 2 bases and 3 bases, with 16 bases remaining between them. The CDR3 length is 16 residues. Germline V gives CDR1 WNHNN, CDR2 SYGVQD (reference sequence).

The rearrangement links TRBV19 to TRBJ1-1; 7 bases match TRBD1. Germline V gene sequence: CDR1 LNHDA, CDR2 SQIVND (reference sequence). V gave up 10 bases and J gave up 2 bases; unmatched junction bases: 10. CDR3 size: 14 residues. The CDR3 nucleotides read TGTGCCACCTCGACAGGGACGTTTAACACTGAAGCTTTCTTT. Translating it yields CATSTGTFNTEAFF.

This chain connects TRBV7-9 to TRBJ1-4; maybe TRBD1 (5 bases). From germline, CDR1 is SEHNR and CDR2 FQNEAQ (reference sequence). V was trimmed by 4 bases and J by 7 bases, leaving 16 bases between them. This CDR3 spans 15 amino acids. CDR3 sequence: CASSSKGPRAEKLFF. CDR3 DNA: TGTGCCAGCAGCTCAAAGGGGCCCAGGGCTGAAAAACTGTTTTTT.

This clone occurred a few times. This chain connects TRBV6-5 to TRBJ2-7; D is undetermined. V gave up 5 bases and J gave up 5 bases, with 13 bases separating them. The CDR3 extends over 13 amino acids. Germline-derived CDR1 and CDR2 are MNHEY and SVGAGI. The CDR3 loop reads CASSPPGGHEQYF. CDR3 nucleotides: TGTGCCAGCAGTCCCCCCGGTGGGCACGAGCAGTACTTC.

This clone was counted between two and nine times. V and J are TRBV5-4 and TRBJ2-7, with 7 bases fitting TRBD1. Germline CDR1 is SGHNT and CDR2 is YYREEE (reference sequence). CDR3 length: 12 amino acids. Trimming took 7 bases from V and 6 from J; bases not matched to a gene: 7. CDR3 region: CASGTADSEQYF. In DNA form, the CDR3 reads TGTGCCAGCGGGACAGCTGATTCCGAGCAGTACTTC.

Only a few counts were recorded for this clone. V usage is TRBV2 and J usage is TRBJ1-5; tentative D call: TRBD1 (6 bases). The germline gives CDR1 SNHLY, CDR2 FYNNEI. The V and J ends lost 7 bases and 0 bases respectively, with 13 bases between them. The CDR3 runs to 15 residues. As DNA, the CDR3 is TGTGCCAGCACCGGACAGATAATTAGCAATCAGCCCCAGCATTTT. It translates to CASTGQIISNQPQHF. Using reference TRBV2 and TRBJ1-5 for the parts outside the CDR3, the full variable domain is EPEVTQTPSHQVTQMGQEVILRCVPISNHLYFYWYRQILGQKVEFLVSFYNNEISEKSEIFDDQFSVERPDGSNFTLKIRSTKLEDSAMYFCASTGQIISNQPQHFGDGTRLSIL.

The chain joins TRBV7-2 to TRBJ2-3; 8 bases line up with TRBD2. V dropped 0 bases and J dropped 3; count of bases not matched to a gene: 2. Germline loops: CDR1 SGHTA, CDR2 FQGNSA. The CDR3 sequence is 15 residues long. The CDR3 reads CASSLASGTTDTQYF. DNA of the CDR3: TGTGCCAGCAGCTTAGCTAGCGGGACGACAGATACGCAGTATTTT.

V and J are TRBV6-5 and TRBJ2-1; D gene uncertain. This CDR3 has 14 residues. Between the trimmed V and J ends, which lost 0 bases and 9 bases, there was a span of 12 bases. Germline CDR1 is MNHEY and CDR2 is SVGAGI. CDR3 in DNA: TGTGCCAGCAGTTACTCGTTTCCCGGCGGTGAGCAGTTCTTC. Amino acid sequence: CASSYSFPGGEQFF.

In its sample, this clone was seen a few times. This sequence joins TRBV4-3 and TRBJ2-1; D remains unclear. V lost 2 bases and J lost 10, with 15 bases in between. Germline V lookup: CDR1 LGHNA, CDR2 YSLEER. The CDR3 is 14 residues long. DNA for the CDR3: TGCGCCAGCAGCCAACAAGGCGGCCCTATAGAGCAGTTCTTC. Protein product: CASSQQGGPIEQFF.

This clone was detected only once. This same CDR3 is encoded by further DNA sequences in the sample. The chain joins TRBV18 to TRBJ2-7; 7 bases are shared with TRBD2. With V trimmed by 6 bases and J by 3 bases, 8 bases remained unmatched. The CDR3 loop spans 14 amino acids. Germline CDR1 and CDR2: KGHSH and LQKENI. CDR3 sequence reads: CASSPSGGSYEQYF. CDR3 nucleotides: TGTGCCAGCTCCCCCTCGGGGGGAAGCTACGAGCAGTACTTC. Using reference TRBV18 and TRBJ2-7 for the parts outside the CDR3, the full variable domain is NAGVMQNPRHLVRRRGQEARLRCSPMKGHSHVYWYRQLPEEGLKFMVYLQKENIIDESGMPKERFSAEFPKEGPSILRIQQVVRGDSAAYFCASSPSGGSYEQYFGPGTRLTVT.

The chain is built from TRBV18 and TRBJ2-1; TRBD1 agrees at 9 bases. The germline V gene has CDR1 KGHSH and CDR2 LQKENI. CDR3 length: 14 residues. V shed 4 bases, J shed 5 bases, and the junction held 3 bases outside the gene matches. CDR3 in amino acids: CASSLDRGNNEQFF. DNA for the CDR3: TGTGCCAGCTCACTAGACAGGGGGAACAATGAGCAGTTCTTC.